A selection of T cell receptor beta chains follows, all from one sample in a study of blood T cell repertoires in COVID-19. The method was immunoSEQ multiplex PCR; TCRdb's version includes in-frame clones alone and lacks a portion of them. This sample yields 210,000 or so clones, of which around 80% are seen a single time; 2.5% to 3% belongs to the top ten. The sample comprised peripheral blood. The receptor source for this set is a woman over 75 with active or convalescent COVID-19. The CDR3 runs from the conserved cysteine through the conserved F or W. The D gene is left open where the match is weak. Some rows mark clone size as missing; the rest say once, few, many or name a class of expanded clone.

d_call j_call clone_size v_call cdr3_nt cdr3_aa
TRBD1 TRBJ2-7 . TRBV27 TGTGCCAGCAGTGGGGGACAGCCACCCTACGAGCAGTACTTC CASSGGQPPYEQYF
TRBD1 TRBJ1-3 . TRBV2 TGTGCCAGCAGGAGACAGGGTGGATACACCATATATTTT CASRRQGGYTIYF
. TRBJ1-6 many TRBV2 TGTGCCAGACAGGGAGTACCCCTCCACTTT CARQGVPLHF
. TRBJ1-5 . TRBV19 TGTGCCAGTAGTATTCATACCAGGGAAAGCAATCAGCCCCAGCATTTT CASSIHTRESNQPQHF
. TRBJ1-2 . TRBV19 TGTGCCAGTAGTATTTCGGCAGGCCCCAACTATGGCTACACCTTC CASSISAGPNYGYTF
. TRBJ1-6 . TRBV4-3 TGCGCCAGCAGCCAAGAGGGGAGCTCCTATAATTCACCCCTCCACTTT CASSQEGSSYNSPLHF
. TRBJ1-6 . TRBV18 TGTGCCAGCTCACCACCGACAGGAACTTATTCACCCCTCCACTTT CASSPPTGTYSPLHF
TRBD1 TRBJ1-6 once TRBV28 TGTGCCAGCAGTTTATCCCCGCCAGGGGGGACCTATAATTCACCCCTCCACTTT CASSLSPPGGTYNSPLHF
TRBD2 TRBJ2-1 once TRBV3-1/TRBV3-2 TGTGCCAGCAGCCACCCCCGGACTAGCGGGGACCACAATGAGCAGTTCTTC CASSHPRTSGDHNEQFF
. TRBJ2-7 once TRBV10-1 TGCGCCAGCAGTGAGTCCGGGGGTTGGGAGCAGTACTTC CASSESGGWEQYF
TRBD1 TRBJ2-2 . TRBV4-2 TGTGCCAGCAGCCAAGTCCCAGGGACAGGGAGCACCGGGGAGCTGTTTTTT CASSQVPGTGSTGELFF
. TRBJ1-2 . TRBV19 TGTGCCAGTAGGGATGGACAAACCTCCTATGGCTACACCTTC CASRDGQTSYGYTF
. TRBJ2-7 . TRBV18 TGTGCCAGCTCACCTGCCATAGAGTACGAGCAGTACTTC CASSPAIEYEQYF
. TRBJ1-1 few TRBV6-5 TGTGCCAGCAGTTCCGAATACGGAGGAGCTTTCTTT CASSSEYGGAFF
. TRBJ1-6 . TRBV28 TGTGCCAGCAGTTTACGGAGGGGAACCTATAATTCACCCCTCCACTTT CASSLRRGTYNSPLHF
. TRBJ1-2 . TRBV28 TGTGCCAGCAGTCTGTACTATGGCTACACCTTC CASSLYYGYTF
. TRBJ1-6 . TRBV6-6 TGTGCCAGCACACCCGGACAGTTTTCCAATTCACCCCTCCACTTT CASTPGQFSNSPLHF
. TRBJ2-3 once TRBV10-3 TGTGCCATCAGTGTTAGCGCAGATACGCAGTATTTT CAISVSADTQYF
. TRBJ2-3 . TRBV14 TGTGCCAGCAGCCAAGCTGTAAGCACTTGGGGCCTTAACACAGATACGCAGTATTTT CASSQAVSTWGLNTDTQYF
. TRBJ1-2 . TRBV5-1 TGCGCCGGCAGAACAGGAACAGGTGACTATGGCTACACCTTC CAGRTGTGDYGYTF
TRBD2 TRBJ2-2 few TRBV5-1 TGCGCCAGCAGCTTAAGGGTAGCGGGGGCCATGAACACCGGGGAGCTGTTTTTT CASSLRVAGAMNTGELFF
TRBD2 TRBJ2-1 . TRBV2 TGTGCCAGCAGGTCCCTAGCGGGGGCCCCCTACAATGAGCAGTTCTTC CASRSLAGAPYNEQFF
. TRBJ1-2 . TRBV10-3 TGTGCCATCACCGAAGAGGGATATGGCTACACCTTC CAITEEGYGYTF
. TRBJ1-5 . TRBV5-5 TGTGCCAGCAGCTTGATGGGGGGGCTGAGCAATCAGCCCCAGCATTTT CASSLMGGLSNQPQHF
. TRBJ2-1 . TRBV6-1 TGTGCCAGCAGTGAACAGGGGAAATACAATGAGCAGTTCTTC CASSEQGKYNEQFF
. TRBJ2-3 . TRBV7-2 TGTGCCAGCAGCACCCCTGCGGGGCATTTGACTAGCACAGATACGCAGTATTTT CASSTPAGHLTSTDTQYF
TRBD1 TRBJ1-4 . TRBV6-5 TGTGCCAGCAGTTATGACAGGGGAAATGAAAAACTGTTTTTT CASSYDRGNEKLFF
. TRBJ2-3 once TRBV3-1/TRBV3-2 TGTGCCAGCAGGTCAGACACAGATACGCAGTATTTT CASRSDTDTQYF
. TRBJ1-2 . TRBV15 TGTGCCACCAGCAGCTCTAACTATGGCTACACCTTC CATSSSNYGYTF
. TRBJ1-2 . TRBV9 TGTGCCAGCAGCCTCTATGGGACAACCTCTAACTATGGCTACACCTTC CASSLYGTTSNYGYTF
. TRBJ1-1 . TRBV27 TGTGCCAGCAGTTTAGAGAGGAGAACTGAAGCTTTCTTT CASSLERRTEAFF
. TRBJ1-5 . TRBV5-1 TGCGCCAGCAGCTTGGAGGGGCCATTCTATCAGCCCCAGCATTTT CASSLEGPFYQPQHF
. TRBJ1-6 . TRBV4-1 TGCGCCAGCAGCCCCCTCGGGGACTTAGGTTCACCCCTCCACTTT CASSPLGDLGSPLHF